The 13 T cell receptor beta chains below all came from one sample that was sequenced in a study of cytomegalovirus exposure and HLA in healthy donors. In the PCR, 60 Vbeta and 13 Jbeta primers were used. TCRdb's copy holds only in-frame clones and misses some; the assay was immunoSEQ multiplex PCR. In the table there are about 93,000 clones, 82% of which are singletons. Material: PBMCs. All receptors derive from a man in his fifties in good health and CMV-seronegative.

J is TRBJ2-7 and V is TRBV6-5, with TRBD2 matching 12 bases. The V gene end was trimmed by 6 bases and the J gene end by 6 bases; junction bases not matched to a gene: 3. This CDR3 spans 13 amino acids. Germline V gene data show CDR1 as MNHEY and CDR2 as SVGAGI. As DNA, the CDR3 is TGTGCCAGCAGGCTGGGACTAGCGGGCGAGCAGTACTTC. This gives the protein CASRLGLAGEQYF.

The CDR3 protein is CASSLKQGGSTEAFF. DNA of the CDR3: TGTGCCAGCAGTCTTAAACAGGGCGGGAGCACTGAAGCTTTCTTT. This rearrangement joins TRBV2 to TRBJ1-1, with TRBD1 as a possible D gene (6 bases). V was shortened by 5 bases and J by 4 bases, with 17 bases between the two germline ends. The CDR3 has 15 amino acids. Germline V gene data show CDR1 as SNHLY and CDR2 as FYNNEI.

This rearrangement joins TRBV14 to TRBJ2-7; 9 bases line up with TRBD1. The J segment lost 5 bases and the V segment lost 2 bases, leaving 1 base of the junction unmatched. CDR1 and CDR2 (germline): SGHDN, FVKESK. The CDR3 has 13 residues. Here the CDR3 reads CASSQTGGDEQYF. The CDR3 DNA reads as TGTGCCAGCAGCCAAACAGGGGGCGACGAGCAGTACTTC.

V is TRBV5-6 and J is TRBJ2-5; 9 nucleotides agree with TRBD1. There are 16 residues in the CDR3. With V trimmed by 2 bases and J by 1 base, 6 bases remained unmatched. Germline CDR1 reads SGHDT; CDR2 reads YYEEEE. The CDR3 DNA reads TGTGCCAGCAGCTTAGAGGGACAGGGCACCCAAGAGACCCAGTACTTC. It is translated as CASSLEGQGTQETQYF.

This chain uses TRBV6-5 with TRBJ1-1, with 7 bases aligning to TRBD1. Trimming at V came to 0 bases and at J to 1 base, leaving 5 bases not matched to a gene. There are 16 residues in the CDR3. Germline CDR1 reads MNHEY; CDR2 reads SVGAGI. The CDR3 DNA sequence: TGTGCCAGCAGTTACTCACGGACAGGACGGAACACTGAAGCTTTCTTT. Amino acid sequence: CASSYSRTGRNTEAFF.

This chain connects TRBV20-1 to TRBJ1-2, with a tentative D call TRBD1 (5 bases). Germline CDR1 and CDR2: DFQATT and SNEGSKA (reference sequence). The CDR3 runs 11 residues. Trimming removed 7 bases from V and 4 bases from J, with 10 bases in between. The CDR3 sequence is CSVAGGYGYTF. CDR3 coding DNA: TGCAGTGTTGCGGGGGGCTATGGCTACACCTTC.

This chain's CDR3 is CASRPGGDPSYEQYF. CDR3 nucleotides: TGTGCCAGTAGGCCGGGGGGGGACCCTTCTTACGAGCAGTACTTC. The chain employs TRBV19 and TRBJ2-7, with 8 bases identical to TRBD2. Trimming removed 6 bases from V and 4 bases from J; junction bases left unmatched: 11. Germline V gives CDR1 LNHDA, CDR2 SQIVND (reference sequence). This CDR3 is 15 amino acids long.

About this clone: Sequence at one end of the junction differs from germline and may be a read error. This chain uses TRBV14 with TRBJ2-1; 7 bases line up with TRBD2. Germline V gives CDR1 SGHDN, CDR2 FVKESK. CDR3 length equals 15 residues. The chain's CDR3 is CASGQARETYNEQFF. For the CDR3, the DNA is TGTGCCAGCGGCCAAGCGCGGGAGACCTACAATGAGCAGTTCTTC.

This clone was seen a single time. This chain joins TRBV7-9 and TRBJ2-2; 10 bases are a match to TRBD2. The V segment lost 5 bases and the J segment 4 bases; nucleotides outside the gene matches: 4. Germline V gene data show CDR1 as SEHNR and CDR2 as FQNEAQ (reference sequence). The CDR3 has 15 amino acids. As DNA, the CDR3 is TGTGCCAGCAGCCCACTAGCGGGATCCACCGGGGAGCTGTTTTTT. This translates into CASSPLAGSTGELFF.

The rearrangement links TRBV7-2 to TRBJ2-1; 7 bases agree with TRBD1. The CDR3 runs to 16 residues. With 4 bases clipped from V and 3 bases from J, the junction kept 9 bases outside the gene matches. In germline, CDR1 is SGHTA, CDR2 FQGNSA. The CDR3 spells CASSSEPRTGYNEQFF. The CDR3 bases are TGTGCCAGCAGCTCGGAACCTCGGACAGGCTACAATGAGCAGTTCTTC.

The rearrangement joins TRBV27 to TRBJ1-6, with 9 positions matching TRBD1. The germline V gene has CDR1 MNHEY and CDR2 SMNVEV (reference sequence). The CDR3 has 13 amino acids. Germline trimming cut 7 bases from V and 13 bases from J; bases unmatched to any gene: 8. The chain's CDR3 is CASKGQGDTPLHF. The CDR3 coding sequence is TGTGCCAGCAAGGGACAGGGTGATACGCCCCTCCACTTT.

The chain couples TRBV5-4 to TRBJ2-1; D is unresolved. The CDR3 extends over 13 amino acids. The V gene's germline CDR1 is SGHNT and CDR2 YYREEE (reference sequence). V was clipped by 9 bases and J by 8 bases, with 18 bases between them. The CDR3 DNA follows: TGTGCCATCCCTGAGGCCCCCAGTGATGAGCAGTTCTTC. This codes for CAIPEAPSDEQFF.

The chain recombines TRBV5-6 with TRBJ1-5; D is perhaps TRBD1 (5 bases). V gave up 0 bases and J gave up 8 bases, with 15 bases separating them. Germline V gene lookup returns CDR1 SGHDT and CDR2 YYEEEE. The CDR3 is 15 residues long. CDR3 bases: TGTGCCAGCAGCTTGGGGAGGAGGGGCCTGGAGCCCCAGCATTTT. Translation gives CASSLGRRGLEPQHF.